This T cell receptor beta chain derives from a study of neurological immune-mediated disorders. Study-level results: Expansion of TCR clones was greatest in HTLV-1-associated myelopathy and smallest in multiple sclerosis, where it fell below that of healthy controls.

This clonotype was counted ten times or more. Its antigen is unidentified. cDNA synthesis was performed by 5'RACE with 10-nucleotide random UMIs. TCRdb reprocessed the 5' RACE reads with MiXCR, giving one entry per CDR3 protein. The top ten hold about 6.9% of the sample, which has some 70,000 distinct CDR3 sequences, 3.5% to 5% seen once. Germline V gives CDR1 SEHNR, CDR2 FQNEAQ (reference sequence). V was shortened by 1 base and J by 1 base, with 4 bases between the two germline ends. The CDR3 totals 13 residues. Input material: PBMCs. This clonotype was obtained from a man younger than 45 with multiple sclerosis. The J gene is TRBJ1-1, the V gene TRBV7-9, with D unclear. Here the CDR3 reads CASSLGSNTEAFF. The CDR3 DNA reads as TGTGCCAGCAGCTTAGGGTCGAACACTGAAGCTTTCTTT.